These T cell receptor beta chains were read from a single sample in a study of T cells in Graves' hyperthyroidism and ophthalmopathy. TCRdb recomputed calls from the multiplex PCR reads with MiXCR, one row per CDR3 protein. The sample comprises approximately 640,000 distinct CDR3 sequences, roughly a sixth of which are singletons, and around a sixth rests with the top ten. The sequencing sample was made of blood. The receptors stem from a man in his fifties with Graves' hyperthyroidism. Both conserved end residues are part of each CDR3. The D gene is left open where the match is weak. The size entry is marked missing in some rows and otherwise reads once, few, many or a size class.

clone size: many; D gene: TRBD2; J gene: TRBJ2-1; V gene: TRBV7-9; CDR3 protein: CASSPLAGVKNEQFF; CDR3 DNA: TGTGCCAGCAGCCCTCTAGCGGGAGTGAAGAATGAGCAGTTCTTC
clone size: many; D gene: NA; J gene: TRBJ1-1; V gene: TRBV6-1; CDR3 protein: CASIEGWEAFF; CDR3 DNA: TGTGCCAGCATAGAGGGTTGGGAAGCTTTCTTT
clone size: many; D gene: TRBD2; J gene: TRBJ2-7; V gene: TRBV2; CDR3 protein: CASCLAEYEQYF; CDR3 DNA: TGTGCCAGCTGCCTAGCGGAGTACGAGCAGTACTTC
clone size: NA; D gene: TRBD1; J gene: TRBJ2-6; V gene: TRBV2; CDR3 protein: CASIERDRGSGGANVPTF; CDR3 DNA: TGTGCCAGCATCGAGAGGGACAGGGGTTCGGGTGGGGCCAACGTCCCGACTTTC
clone size: many; D gene: NA; J gene: TRBJ2-5; V gene: TRBV18; CDR3 protein: CASSRLVGRPQETQYF; CDR3 DNA: TGTGCCAGCTCACGGTTGGTGGGGCGACCCCAAGAGACCCAGTACTTC
clone size: few; D gene: TRBD1; J gene: TRBJ1-3; V gene: TRBV5-1; CDR3 protein: CASSSWTGAGNTIYF; CDR3 DNA: TGCGCCAGCAGCTCCTGGACAGGGGCTGGAAACACCATATATTTT
clone size: NA; D gene: TRBD2; J gene: TRBJ2-3; V gene: TRBV5-6; CDR3 protein: CASSLEREYIDTQYF; CDR3 DNA: TGTGCCAGCAGCTTGGAGCGGGAGTATATAGATACGCAGTATTTT
clone size: NA; D gene: NA; J gene: TRBJ1-3; V gene: TRBV18; CDR3 protein: CASSPPGAGAGNTIYF; CDR3 DNA: TGTGCCAGCTCACCACCGGGAGCAGGGGCTGGAAACACCATATATTTT
clone size: many; D gene: NA; J gene: TRBJ2-3; V gene: TRBV28; CDR3 protein: CASSLWAGARTDTQYF; CDR3 DNA: TGTGCCAGCAGTTTATGGGCGGGGGCCCGCACAGATACGCAGTATTTT
clone size: NA; D gene: TRBD1; J gene: TRBJ1-4; V gene: TRBV3-1; CDR3 protein: CASSQDPQGGEKLFF; CDR3 DNA: TGTGCCAGCAGCCAAGATCCCCAGGGGGGTGAAAAACTGTTTTTT
clone size: few; D gene: TRBD2; J gene: TRBJ2-3; V gene: TRBV4-3; CDR3 protein: CASSHTPGLAGGPDTQYF; CDR3 DNA: TGCGCCAGCAGCCATACTCCGGGACTAGCGGGAGGGCCAGATACGCAGTATTTT
clone size: once; D gene: TRBD1; J gene: TRBJ2-3; V gene: TRBV2; CDR3 protein: CASSDWDRSTDTQYF; CDR3 DNA: TGTGCCAGCAGTGATTGGGACAGAAGCACAGATACGCAGTATTTT